This TCR beta chain was found in a study of CD8+ T cells in alopecia areata. About the study: Twice daily, treated patients received 5 to 10 mg of oral tofacitinib. Patients remained on tofacitinib for 6 to 18 months and then went 6 months without it.

The V gene's germline CDR1 is GTSNPN and CDR2 SVGIG (reference sequence). CDR3 size: 14 residues. The V segment lost 6 bases and the J segment 3 bases; nucleotides outside the gene matches: 3. Study results and caveats: Scalp clonality and expanded CD8+ clones among the top 100 were significantly decreased by tofacitinib.

The treatment: oral pan-JAK inhibitor, 5-10 mg twice daily. The study team obtained lesional scalp punch biopsies and peripheral blood from alopecia areata patients. Of note for this clone: Its cognate antigen is unknown.

cDNA serving as the sequencing template came from extracted, reverse transcribed RNA. TCRdb keeps only in-frame clones here, not all; method: immunoSEQ multiplex PCR. The top ten hold 0.93% of the sample, which has about 270,000 clones, roughly 60% seen once. V usage is TRBV30 and J usage is TRBJ2-1, with 12 bases identical to TRBD2. The sequences come from CD4+ T cells sorted from blood, collected at week 52, from a patient treated with tofacitinib. The sequence was obtained from a human donor with alopecia areata. The CDR3 nucleotides are TGTGCCTGTCTAGCGGGGGGGATCTACAATGAGCAGTTCTTC. As protein: CACLAGGIYNEQFF.